This T cell receptor beta chain was captured by sequencing in a study of blood T cell repertoires in COVID-19. The CDR3 is 15 residues long. V shed 2 bases and J shed 2 bases, with 13 bases lying between them. Germline-derived CDR1 and CDR2 are MNHEY and SMNVEV (reference sequence). Original methodology: Amplification of reference gene primers was used by the study to estimate nucleated cell counts. Here immunoSEQ multiplex PCR was the method, and the copy in TCRdb shows in-frame clones only, minus some. Clone size and the V and J calls come from that table; the DNA yielded D and trimming. The sample lists approximately 170,000 clones, roughly 88% occurring once.

The J gene is TRBJ2-7, the V gene TRBV27, with D tentatively TRBD2 (6 bases). Sequencing was done on a sample of peripheral blood. The TCR originated in a man aged 18 to 29 with COVID-19, enrolled during active disease. The CDR3 protein is CASSLRMGGTYEQYF. CDR3 DNA: TGTGCCAGCAGTTTACGGATGGGGGGTACCTACGAGCAGTACTTC.